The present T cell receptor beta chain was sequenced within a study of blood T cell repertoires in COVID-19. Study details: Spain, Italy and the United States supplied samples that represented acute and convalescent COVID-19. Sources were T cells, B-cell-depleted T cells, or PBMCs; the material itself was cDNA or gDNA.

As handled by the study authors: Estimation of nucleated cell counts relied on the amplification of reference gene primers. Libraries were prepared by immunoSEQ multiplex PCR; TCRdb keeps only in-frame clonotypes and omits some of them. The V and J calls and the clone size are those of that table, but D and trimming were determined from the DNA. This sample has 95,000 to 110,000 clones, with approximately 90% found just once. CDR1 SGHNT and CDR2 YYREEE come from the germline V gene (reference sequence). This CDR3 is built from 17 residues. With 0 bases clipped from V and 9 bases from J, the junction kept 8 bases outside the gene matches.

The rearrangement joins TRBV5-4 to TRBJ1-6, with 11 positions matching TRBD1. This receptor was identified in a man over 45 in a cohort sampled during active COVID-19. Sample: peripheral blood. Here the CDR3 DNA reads TGTGCCAGCAGCTTGGGCGGACAGGGGGCAATTGGTTCACCCCTCCACTTT. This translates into CASSLGGQGAIGSPLHF.